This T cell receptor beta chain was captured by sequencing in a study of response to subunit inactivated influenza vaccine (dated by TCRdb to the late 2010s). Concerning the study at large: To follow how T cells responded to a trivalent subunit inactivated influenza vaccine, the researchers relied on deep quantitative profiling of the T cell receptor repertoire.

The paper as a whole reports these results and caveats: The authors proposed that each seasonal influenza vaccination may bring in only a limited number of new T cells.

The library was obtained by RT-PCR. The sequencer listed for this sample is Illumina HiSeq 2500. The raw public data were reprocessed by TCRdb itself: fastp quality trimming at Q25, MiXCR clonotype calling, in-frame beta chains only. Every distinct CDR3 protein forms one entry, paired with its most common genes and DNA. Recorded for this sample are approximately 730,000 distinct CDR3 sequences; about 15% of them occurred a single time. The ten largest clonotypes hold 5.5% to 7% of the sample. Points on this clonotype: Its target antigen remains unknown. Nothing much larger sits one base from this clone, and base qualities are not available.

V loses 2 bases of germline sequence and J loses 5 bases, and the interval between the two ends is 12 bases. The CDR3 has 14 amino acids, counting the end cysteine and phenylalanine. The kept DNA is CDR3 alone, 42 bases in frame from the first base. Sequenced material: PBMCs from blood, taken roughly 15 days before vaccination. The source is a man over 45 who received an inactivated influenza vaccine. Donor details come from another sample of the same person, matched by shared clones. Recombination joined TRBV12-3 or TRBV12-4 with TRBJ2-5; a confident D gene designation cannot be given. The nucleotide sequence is TGTGCCAGCAGTTTAACCCCCTCCCAGGAGACCCAGTACTTC. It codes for CASSLTPSQETQYF.